This TCR beta chain was found in a study of graft-versus-host responses after intestinal transplantation. Study information: Transplants given to recipients were multivisceral, liver-intestinal, or isolated intestinal. Anti-thymocyte globulin induction preceded roughly 3 years of tacrolimus and steroid maintenance in all recipients.

Germline CDR1 is SGHNT and CDR2 is YYREEE (reference sequence). This CDR3 spans 15 amino acids. V was pared by 0 bases and J by 4 bases, with 13 bases between. Using immunoSEQ multiplex PCR, the repertoire was profiled, and TCRdb retains in-frame clones only, with some absent. This sample has about 39,000 clones, with 80% to 95% found just once. This clone was seen a handful of times. The clonotype comes from a human patient who received an intestinal transplant, so some T cells may come from the graft donor. J is TRBJ1-2 and V is TRBV5-4, with TRBD1 as a possible D gene (5 bases). Specimen: PBMCs, collected approximately 100 weeks after intestinal transplantation. The CDR3: CASSLAGRNGYGYTF. CDR3 in DNA: TGTGCCAGCAGCTTGGCAGGGAGAAATGGCTATGGCTACACCTTC.